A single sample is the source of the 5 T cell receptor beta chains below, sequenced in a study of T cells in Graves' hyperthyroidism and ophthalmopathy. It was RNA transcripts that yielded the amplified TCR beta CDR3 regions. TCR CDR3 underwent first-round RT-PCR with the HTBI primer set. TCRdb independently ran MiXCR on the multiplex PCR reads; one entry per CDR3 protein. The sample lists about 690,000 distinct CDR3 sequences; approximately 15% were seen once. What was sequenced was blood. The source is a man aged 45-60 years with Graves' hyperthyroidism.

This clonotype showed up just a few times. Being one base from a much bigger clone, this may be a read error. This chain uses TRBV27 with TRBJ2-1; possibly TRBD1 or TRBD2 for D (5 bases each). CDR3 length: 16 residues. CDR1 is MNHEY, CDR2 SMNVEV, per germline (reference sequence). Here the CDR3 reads CASSLGASRAYNEQLF. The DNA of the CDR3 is TGTGCCAGCAGTTTAGGGGCTAGCCGAGCCTACAATGAGCAGTTATTC.

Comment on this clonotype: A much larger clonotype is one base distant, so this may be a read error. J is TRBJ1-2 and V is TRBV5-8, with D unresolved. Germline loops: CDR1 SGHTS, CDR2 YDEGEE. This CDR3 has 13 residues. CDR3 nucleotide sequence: TGTGCCAACAGCCGCGACTCGTTTGGTAGCTACACCTTC. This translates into CANSRDSFGSYTF.

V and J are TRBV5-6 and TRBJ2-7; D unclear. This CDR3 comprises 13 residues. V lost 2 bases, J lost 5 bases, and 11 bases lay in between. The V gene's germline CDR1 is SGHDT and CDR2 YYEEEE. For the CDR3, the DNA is TGTGCCAGCAGCTTTTGGCAGGTCAACGAGCAGTACTTC. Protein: CASSFWQVNEQYF.

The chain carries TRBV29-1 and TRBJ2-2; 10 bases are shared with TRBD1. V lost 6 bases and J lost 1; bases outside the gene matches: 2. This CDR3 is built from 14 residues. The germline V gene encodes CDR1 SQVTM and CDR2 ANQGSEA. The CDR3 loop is CSVGTGVNTGELFF. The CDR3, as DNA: TGCAGCGTCGGGACAGGGGTGAACACCGGGGAGCTGTTTTTT.

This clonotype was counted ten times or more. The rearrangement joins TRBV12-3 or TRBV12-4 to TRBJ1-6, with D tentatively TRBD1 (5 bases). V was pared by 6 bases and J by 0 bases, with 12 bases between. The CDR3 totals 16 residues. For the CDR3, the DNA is TGTGCCAGCAGCACGGGGGTCAGCTCCTATAATTCACCCCTCCACTTT. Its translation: CASSTGVSSYNSPLHF.